The clone carrying this T cell receptor beta chain was detected many times. TCRdb re-derived calls from the 5' RACE reads in MiXCR, one entry per CDR3 protein. The sample carries approximately 630,000 distinct CDR3 sequences, just over 7% recorded once. Germline V gene lookup returns CDR1 SGHKS and CDR2 YYEKEE (reference sequence). CDR3 size: 13 residues. V lost 0 bases, J lost 5 bases, and 6 bases lay in between. These data come from a study of identical twins. The same sample was also used in a study of yellow fever vaccine responses in identical twins.

Input material: PBMCs. The receptor was isolated from a woman younger than 30 in good health. The chain couples TRBV5-5 to TRBJ1-5; D remains ambiguous. The CDR3 DNA is TGTGCCAGCAGCTTGGGGGCCCATCAGCCCCAGCATTTT. Its protein is CASSLGAHQPQHF.